The T cell receptor beta chain described here comes from a study of cytomegalovirus exposure and HLA in healthy donors. This clone occurred once. Its specificity is not known. Findings of the study overall: It was reportedly the case that the classifier diagnosed cytomegalovirus status with high specificity and sensitivity. Compared with the approximately 680-donor mean, an Asian-associated ancestry cluster reportedly had fewer N-insertions, according to a later analysis.

CDR1 is SGHRS, CDR2 YFSETQ, per germline. The CDR3 length is 15 residues. The J segment lost 0 bases and the V segment lost 3 bases, leaving 2 bases of the junction unmatched. Primers for the PCR totalled 60 Vbeta and 13 Jbeta. Some clones are missing from TCRdb's copy, which holds only in-frame ones; the method was immunoSEQ multiplex PCR. The sample lists some 180,000 clones, about 76% occurring once. This chain links TRBV5-1 with TRBJ1-3, with TRBD1 matching over 8 bases. This clonotype was sampled from a woman between 18 and 30 years old in good health and CMV-seropositive. The sequencing input was PBMCs. For the CDR3, the DNA is TGCGCCAGCAGCTGGACAGGGAGCTCTGGAAACACCATATATTTT. Translation: CASSWTGSSGNTIYF.